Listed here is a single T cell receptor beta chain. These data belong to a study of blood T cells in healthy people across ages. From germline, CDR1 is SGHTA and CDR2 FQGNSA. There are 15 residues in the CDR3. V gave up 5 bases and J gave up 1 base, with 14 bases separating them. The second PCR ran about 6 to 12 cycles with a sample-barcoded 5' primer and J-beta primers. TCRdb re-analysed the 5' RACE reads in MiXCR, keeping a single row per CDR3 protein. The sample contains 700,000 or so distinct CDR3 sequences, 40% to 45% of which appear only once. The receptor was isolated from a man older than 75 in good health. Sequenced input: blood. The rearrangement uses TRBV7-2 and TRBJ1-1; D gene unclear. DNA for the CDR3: TGTGCCAGCAGCCCCGGCGGACCCTCGAACACTGAAGCTTTCTTT. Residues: CASSPGGPSNTEAFF.